This passage covers 7 T cell receptor beta chains from one sample sequenced in a study of regulatory T cells in long-lasting Graves disease. Time point defined: persistent/refractory GD, antithyroid drugs over 5 years with positive TRAb. The TCR library used RNA extracted from PBMCs. Investigators prepared the TCR beta libraries by applying iRepertoire HTBI primers and Arm-PCR of CDR3 regions. Each CDR3 protein gets one entry after TCRdb re-called the multiplex PCR reads with MiXCR. The table has a few hundred thousand distinct CDR3 sequences, approximately 25% seen once; the top ten hold 25% to 35%. Here the sequenced sample was peripheral blood mononuclear cells (PBMCs), taken when the disease was refractory, from a patient treated with antithyroid drugs. These receptors all stem from a middle-aged woman with Graves disease.

There are many counts of this clonotype. The chain recombines TRBV12-3 or TRBV12-4 with TRBJ2-7; D is ambiguous. The CDR3 is 11 amino acids. With 3 bases removed from V and 6 bases from J, the gap between germline ends came to 6 bases. CDR3: CASSFWLEQYF. CDR3 coding DNA: TGTGCCAGCAGTTTTTGGCTCGAGCAGTACTTC.

There are a few counts of this clonotype. J is TRBJ2-6 and V is TRBV6-1; D is uncertain. The V end lost 5 bases, the J end lost 4 bases, and 12 bases lay between the germline ends. This CDR3 spans 15 amino acids. The germline gives CDR1 MNHNS, CDR2 SASEGT. The CDR3 loop reads CASSTTAGGANVLTF. The CDR3 bases are TGTGCCAGCAGTACAACAGCCGGGGGGGCCAACGTCCTGACTTTC.

This clonotype was picked up many times. The V and J genes are TRBV3-1 and TRBJ1-5; D gene ambiguous. Trimming took off 1 base at V and 0 bases at J, with 7 bases between the two ends. Germline loops: CDR1 LGHDT, CDR2 YNNKEL (reference sequence). The CDR3 loop spans 15 amino acids. The CDR3, as DNA: TGTGCCAGCAGCCAAGGGGGATATAGCAATCAGCCCCAGCATTTT. As protein: CASSQGGYSNQPQHF. The entire variable domain, with the rest obtained from reference TRBV3-1 and TRBJ1-5, is as follows: DTAVSQTPKYLVTQMGNDKSIKCEQNLGHDTMYWYKQDSKKFLKIMFSYNNKELIINETVPNRFSPKSPDKAHLNLHINSLELGDSAVYFCASSQGGYSNQPQHFGDGTRLSIL.

This clonotype was seen only a few times. Here the CDR3 reads CAISESGSFSNQPQHF. The CDR3 bases are TGTGCCATCAGTGAGTCGGGGTCCTTTAGCAATCAGCCCCAGCATTTT. The chain links TRBV10-3 to TRBJ1-5; D unresolved. CDR3 length equals 16 residues. Germline V gene lookup returns CDR1 ENHRY and CDR2 SYGVKD. Trimming stripped 0 bases from V and 0 bases from J, with 9 bases between.

The genes are TRBV13 and TRBJ2-5; 7 bases are a match to TRBD2. Germline lookup yields CDR1 PRHDT and CDR2 FYEKMQ (reference sequence). The length of the CDR3 is 15 residues. Losses at the gene ends were 5 bases for V and 0 bases for J; bases not matched to a gene: 6. CDR3 nucleotides: TGTGCCAGCAGCCAACAAGCGGGACACCAAGAGACCCAGTACTTC. This translates into CASSQQAGHQETQYF.

This clonotype was counted many times. The chain combines TRBV28 with TRBJ2-5, with D possibly matching TRBD2 (6 bases). Germline loops: CDR1 MDHEN, CDR2 SYDVKM. Between the trimmed V and J ends, which lost 7 bases and 2 bases, there was a span of 17 bases. The CDR3 is made up of 15 amino acids. Written as DNA, the CDR3 is TGTGCCAGCATCGGCGGGGCCATTGGGCAAGAGACCCAGTACTTC. Amino acids: CASIGGAIGQETQYF.

This clonotype showed up just a few times. This chain connects TRBV20-1 to TRBJ2-2, with 13 bases that match TRBD2. CDR3 length equals 17 residues. Per germline, CDR1 DFQATT and CDR2 SNEGSKA (reference sequence). The V and J ends lost 6 bases and 5 bases, in that order; junction bases with no gene match: 12. The CDR3 loop reads CSAAGRTSGSKTGELFF. The CDR3 DNA is TGCAGTGCAGCAGGCCGGACTAGCGGGAGTAAAACCGGGGAGCTGTTTTTT.